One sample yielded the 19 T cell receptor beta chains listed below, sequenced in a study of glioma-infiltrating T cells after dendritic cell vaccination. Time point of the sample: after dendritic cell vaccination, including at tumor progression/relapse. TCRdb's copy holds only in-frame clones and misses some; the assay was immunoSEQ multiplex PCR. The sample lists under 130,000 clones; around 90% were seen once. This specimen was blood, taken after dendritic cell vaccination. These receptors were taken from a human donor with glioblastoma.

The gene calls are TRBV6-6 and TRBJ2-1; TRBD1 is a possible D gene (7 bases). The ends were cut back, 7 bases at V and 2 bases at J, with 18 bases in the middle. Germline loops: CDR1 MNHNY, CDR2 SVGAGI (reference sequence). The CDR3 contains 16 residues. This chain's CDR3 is CASTRAGQLTYNEQFF. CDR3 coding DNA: TGTGCCAGCACGCGCGCGGGACAGCTTACCTACAATGAGCAGTTCTTC.

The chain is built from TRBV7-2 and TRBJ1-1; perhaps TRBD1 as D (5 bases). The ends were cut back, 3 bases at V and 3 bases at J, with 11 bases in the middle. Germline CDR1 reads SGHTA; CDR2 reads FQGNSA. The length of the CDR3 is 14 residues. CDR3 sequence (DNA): TGTGCCAGCAGCTTGGAGGGGAGGTACACTGAAGCTTTCTTT. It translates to CASSLEGRYTEAFF.

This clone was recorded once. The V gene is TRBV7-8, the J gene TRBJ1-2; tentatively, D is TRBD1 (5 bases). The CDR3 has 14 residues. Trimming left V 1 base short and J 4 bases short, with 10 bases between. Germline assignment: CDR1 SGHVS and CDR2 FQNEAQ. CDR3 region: CASSLVPGSYGYTF. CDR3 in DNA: TGTGCCAGCAGCTTAGTTCCAGGGTCCTATGGCTACACCTTC.

This CDR3 reads CSVGKGTSNEKLFF. The CDR3 nucleotides are TGCAGCGTGGGAAAAGGGACAAGTAATGAAAAACTGTTTTTT. The chain employs TRBV29-1 and TRBJ1-4, with D perhaps TRBD1 (6 bases). Looked up from germline, CDR1 is SQVTM and CDR2 is ANQGSEA. The germline V and J ends were trimmed by 6 bases and 4 bases, with 15 bases remaining between them. The CDR3 extends over 14 amino acids.

The CDR3 nucleotides read TGTGCCAGCAGCCAGGAGATTGAGCCTGCTGAAGCTTTCTTT. Translation gives CASSQEIEPAEAFF. The chain recombines TRBV14 with TRBJ1-1, with no clear D. The CDR3 loop spans 14 amino acids. V lost 3 bases, J lost 6 bases, and 14 bases lay in between. Germline assignment: CDR1 SGHDN and CDR2 FVKESK.

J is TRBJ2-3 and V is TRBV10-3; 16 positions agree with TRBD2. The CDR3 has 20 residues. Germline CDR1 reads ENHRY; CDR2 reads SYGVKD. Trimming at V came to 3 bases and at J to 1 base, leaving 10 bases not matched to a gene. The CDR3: CAISDPSGLAGGRGTDTQYF. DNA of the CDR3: TGTGCCATCAGTGACCCGTCGGGACTAGCGGGAGGGCGCGGCACAGATACGCAGTATTTT.

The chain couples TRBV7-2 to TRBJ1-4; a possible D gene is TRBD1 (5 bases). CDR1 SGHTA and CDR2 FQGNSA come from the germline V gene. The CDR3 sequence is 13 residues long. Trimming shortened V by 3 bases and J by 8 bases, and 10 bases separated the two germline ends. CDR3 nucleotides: TGTGCCAGCAGCTTTACGGGGGGGGAAAAACTGTTTTTT. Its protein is CASSFTGGEKLFF.

The chain's CDR3 is CASSLFRFNPGGATDTQYF. CDR3 DNA sequence: TGCGCCAGCAGCTTGTTCCGTTTCAACCCGGGGGGTGCCACAGATACGCAGTATTTT. The chain carries TRBV5-1 and TRBJ2-3, with 7 bases that match TRBD2. The CDR3 consists of 19 residues. CDR1 is SGHRS, CDR2 YFSETQ, per germline. J lost 2 bases, V lost 1 base, and 16 bases had no gene match.

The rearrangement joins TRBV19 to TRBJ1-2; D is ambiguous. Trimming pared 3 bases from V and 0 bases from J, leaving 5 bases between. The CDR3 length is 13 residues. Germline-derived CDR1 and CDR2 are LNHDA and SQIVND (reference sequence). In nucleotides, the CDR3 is TGTGCCAGTAGTATTCAGACTAACTATGGCTACACCTTC. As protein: CASSIQTNYGYTF.

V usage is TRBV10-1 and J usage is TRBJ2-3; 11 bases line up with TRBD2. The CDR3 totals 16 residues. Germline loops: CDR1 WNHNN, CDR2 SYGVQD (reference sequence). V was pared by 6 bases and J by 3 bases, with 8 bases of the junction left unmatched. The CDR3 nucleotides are TGCGCCAGCAGGGACGGGACTAGCGGTCGTACAGATACGCAGTATTTT. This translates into CASRDGTSGRTDTQYF.

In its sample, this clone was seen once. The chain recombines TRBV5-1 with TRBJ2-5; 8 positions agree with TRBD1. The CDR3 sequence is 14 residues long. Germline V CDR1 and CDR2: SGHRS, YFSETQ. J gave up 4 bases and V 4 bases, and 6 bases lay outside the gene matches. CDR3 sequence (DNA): TGCGCCAGCAGCAGCTCAGGGGGCCCAGAGACCCAGTACTTC. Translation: CASSSSGGPETQYF.

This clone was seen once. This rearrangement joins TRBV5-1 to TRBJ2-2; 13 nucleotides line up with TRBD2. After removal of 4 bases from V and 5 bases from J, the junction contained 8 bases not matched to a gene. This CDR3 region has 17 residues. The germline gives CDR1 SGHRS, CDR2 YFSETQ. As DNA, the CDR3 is TGCGCCAGCAGCCCCACTAGCGGGGGGGCCGGGACCGGGGAGCTGTTTTTT. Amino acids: CASSPTSGGAGTGELFF.

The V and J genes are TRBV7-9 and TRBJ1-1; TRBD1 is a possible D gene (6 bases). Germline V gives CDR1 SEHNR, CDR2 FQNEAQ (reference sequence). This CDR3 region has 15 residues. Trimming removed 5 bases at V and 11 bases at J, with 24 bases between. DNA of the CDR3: TGTGCCAGCAGCCGACAAATAGGGACACCCGAGTCGGCTTTCTTT. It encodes CASSRQIGTPESAFF.

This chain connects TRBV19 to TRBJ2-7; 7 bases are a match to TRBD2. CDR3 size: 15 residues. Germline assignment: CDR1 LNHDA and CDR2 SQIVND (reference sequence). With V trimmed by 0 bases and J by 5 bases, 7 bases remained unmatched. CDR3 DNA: TGTGCCAGTAGTATAGAGGGAACTAGCGCCCACGAGCAGTACTTC. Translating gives CASSIEGTSAHEQYF.

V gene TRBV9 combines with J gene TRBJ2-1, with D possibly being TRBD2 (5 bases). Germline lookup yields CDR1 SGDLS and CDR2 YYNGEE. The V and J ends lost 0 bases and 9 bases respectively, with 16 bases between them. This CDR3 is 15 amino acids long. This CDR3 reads CASSVVGNLGGEQFF. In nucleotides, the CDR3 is TGTGCCAGCAGCGTAGTCGGGAATCTCGGTGGTGAGCAGTTCTTC.

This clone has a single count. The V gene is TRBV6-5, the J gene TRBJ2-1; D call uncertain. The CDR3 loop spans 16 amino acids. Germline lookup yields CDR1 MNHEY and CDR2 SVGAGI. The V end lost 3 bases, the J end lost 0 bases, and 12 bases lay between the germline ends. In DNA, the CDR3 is TGTGCCAGCAGTTATAATAGGCGGAGCTCCTACAATGAGCAGTTCTTC. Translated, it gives CASSYNRRSSYNEQFF.

CDR3 sequence reads: CASSKQAPGGYSEAFF. CDR3 in DNA: TGTGCCAGCAGCAAACAGGCCCCAGGTGGTTACTCTGAAGCTTTCTTT. V and J are TRBV7-2 and TRBJ1-1, with D possibly TRBD1 on 5 matching bases. CDR3 length: 16 residues. Trimming shortened V by 5 bases and J by 6 bases, and 22 bases separated the two germline ends. Germline-derived CDR1 and CDR2 are SGHTA and FQGNSA.

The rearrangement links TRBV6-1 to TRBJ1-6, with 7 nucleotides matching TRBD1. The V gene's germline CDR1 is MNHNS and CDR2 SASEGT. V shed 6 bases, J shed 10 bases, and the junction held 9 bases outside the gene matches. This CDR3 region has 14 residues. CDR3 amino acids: CASSRRQGGSPLHF. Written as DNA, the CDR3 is TGTGCCAGCAGCCGCCGACAGGGAGGCTCACCCCTCCACTTT.

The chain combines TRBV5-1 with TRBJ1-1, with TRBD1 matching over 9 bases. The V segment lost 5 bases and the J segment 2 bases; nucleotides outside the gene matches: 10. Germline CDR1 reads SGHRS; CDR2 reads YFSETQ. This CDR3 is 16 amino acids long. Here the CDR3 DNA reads TGCGCCAGCAGTACGAACACAGGGGGCTTAAACACTGAAGCTTTCTTT. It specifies CASSTNTGGLNTEAFF.